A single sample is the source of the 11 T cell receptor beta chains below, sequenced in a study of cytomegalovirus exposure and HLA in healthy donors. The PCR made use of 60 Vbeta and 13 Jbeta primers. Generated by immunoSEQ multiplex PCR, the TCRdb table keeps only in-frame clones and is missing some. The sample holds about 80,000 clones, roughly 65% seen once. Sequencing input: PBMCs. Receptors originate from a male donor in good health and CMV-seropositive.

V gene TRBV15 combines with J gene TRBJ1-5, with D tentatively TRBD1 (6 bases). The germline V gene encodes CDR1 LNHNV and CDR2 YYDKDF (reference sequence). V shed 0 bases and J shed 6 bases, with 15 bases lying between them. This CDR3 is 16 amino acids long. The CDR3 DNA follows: TGTGCCACCAGCAGAGATGAACAGGGAGACGGTCAGCCCCAGCATTTT. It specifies CATSRDEQGDGQPQHF.

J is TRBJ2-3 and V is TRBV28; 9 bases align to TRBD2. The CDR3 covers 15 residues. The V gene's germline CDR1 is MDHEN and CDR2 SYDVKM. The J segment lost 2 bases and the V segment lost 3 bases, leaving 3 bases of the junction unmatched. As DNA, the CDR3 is TGTGCCAGCAGTTTCCGCGGGGGGGCCACAGATACGCAGTATTTT. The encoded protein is CASSFRGGATDTQYF.

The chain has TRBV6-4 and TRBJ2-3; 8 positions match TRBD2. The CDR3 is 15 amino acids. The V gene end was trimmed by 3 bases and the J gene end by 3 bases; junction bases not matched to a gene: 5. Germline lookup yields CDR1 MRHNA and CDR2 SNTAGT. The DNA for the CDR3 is TGTGCCAGCAGTGAATCGGGAGGGCCGACAGATACGCAGTATTTT. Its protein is CASSESGGPTDTQYF.

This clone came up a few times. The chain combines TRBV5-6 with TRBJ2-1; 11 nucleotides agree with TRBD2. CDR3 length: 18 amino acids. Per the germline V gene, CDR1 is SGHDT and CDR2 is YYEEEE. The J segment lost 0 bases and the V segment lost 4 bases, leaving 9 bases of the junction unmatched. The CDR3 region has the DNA TGTGCCAGCAGCGGGGGGGGGACTAGCGGCCTCTCCTACAATGAGCAGTTCTTC. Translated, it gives CASSGGGTSGLSYNEQFF.

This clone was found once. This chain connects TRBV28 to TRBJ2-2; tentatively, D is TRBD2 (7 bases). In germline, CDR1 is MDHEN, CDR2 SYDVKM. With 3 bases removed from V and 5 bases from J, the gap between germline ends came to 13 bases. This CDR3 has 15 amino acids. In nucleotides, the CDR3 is TGTGCCAGCAGTTTGGCGGGGGCGCGAACCGGGGAGCTGTTTTTT. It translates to CASSLAGARTGELFF.

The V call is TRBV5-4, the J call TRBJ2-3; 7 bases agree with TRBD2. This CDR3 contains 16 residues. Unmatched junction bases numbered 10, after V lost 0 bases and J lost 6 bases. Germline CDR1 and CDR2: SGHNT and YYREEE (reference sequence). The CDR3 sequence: CASSLELAASPDTQYF. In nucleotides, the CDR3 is TGTGCCAGCAGCTTGGAGCTAGCGGCATCGCCTGATACGCAGTATTTT.

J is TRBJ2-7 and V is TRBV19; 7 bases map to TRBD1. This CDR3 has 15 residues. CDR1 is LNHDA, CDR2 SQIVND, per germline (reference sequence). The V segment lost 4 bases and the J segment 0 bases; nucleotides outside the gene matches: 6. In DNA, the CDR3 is TGTGCCAGTAGTACCACAGGGGCTAGCTCCTACGAGCAGTACTTC. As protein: CASSTTGASSYEQYF.

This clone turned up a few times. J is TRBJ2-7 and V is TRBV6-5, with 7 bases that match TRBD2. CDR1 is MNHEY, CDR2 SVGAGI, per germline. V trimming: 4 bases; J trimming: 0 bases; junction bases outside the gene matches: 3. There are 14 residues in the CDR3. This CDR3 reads CASSSGGISYEQYF. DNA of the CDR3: TGTGCCAGCAGTTCGGGGGGAATCTCCTACGAGCAGTACTTC.

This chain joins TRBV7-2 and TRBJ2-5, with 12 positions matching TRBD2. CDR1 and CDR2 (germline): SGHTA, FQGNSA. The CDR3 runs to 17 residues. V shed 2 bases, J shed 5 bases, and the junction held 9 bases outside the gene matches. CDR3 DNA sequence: TGTGCCAGCAGCTTATTCCCTAGCGGGGGGGGTCTGGAGACCCAGTACTTC. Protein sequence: CASSLFPSGGGLETQYF. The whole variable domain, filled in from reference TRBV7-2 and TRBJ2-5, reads GAGVSQSPSNKVTEKGKDVELRCDPISGHTALYWYRQSLGQGLEFLIYFQGNSAPDKSGLPSDRFSAERTGGSVSTLTIQRTQQEDSAVYLCASSLFPSGGGLETQYFGPGTRLLVL.

In DNA form, the CDR3 reads TGTGCCAGCAGTCCGGGGTTCGACGAGCAGTACTTC. It encodes CASSPGFDEQYF. The gene calls are TRBV27 and TRBJ2-7; D may be TRBD2 (5 bases). The CDR3 extends over 12 amino acids. Trimming stripped 5 bases from V and 5 bases from J, with 10 bases between. Germline CDR1 reads MNHEY; CDR2 reads SMNVEV (reference sequence).

This CDR3 reads CASSSGTSGTDTQYF. Here the CDR3 DNA reads TGTGCCAGCAGCTCCGGGACTAGCGGCACAGATACGCAGTATTTT. This chain joins TRBV7-3 and TRBJ2-3; 10 nucleotides match TRBD2. With V trimmed by 4 bases and J by 1 base, 2 bases remained unmatched. The germline CDR1 and CDR2 sequences are SGHTA and FQGTGA. The CDR3 loop spans 15 amino acids.